A single sample is the source of the 5 T cell receptor beta chains below, sequenced in a study of blood T cell repertoires in COVID-19. Here immunoSEQ multiplex PCR was the method, and the copy in TCRdb shows in-frame clones only, minus some. The sample has fewer than 50,000 clones; almost 90% are singletons. Sequencing input: peripheral blood. These receptors all stem from a man aged 60 to 69 with active or convalescent COVID-19.

This clone was observed a handful of times. This chain joins TRBV28 and TRBJ1-1; D not certain. Germline CDR1 reads MDHEN; CDR2 reads SYDVKM. CDR3 length equals 16 residues. Trimming pared 6 bases from V and 6 bases from J, leaving 23 bases between. The DNA for the CDR3 is TGTGCCAGCAGCACCCCTGGGGAAGGATTGAGGGCTGAAGCTTTCTTT. Translated, it gives CASSTPGEGLRAEAFF.

The rearrangement uses TRBV30 and TRBJ2-3; 10 positions match TRBD2. Germline-derived CDR1 and CDR2 are GTSNPN and SVGIG (reference sequence). The CDR3 is made up of 17 amino acids. Germline trimming cut 2 bases from V and 6 bases from J; bases unmatched to any gene: 14. The CDR3 bases are TGTGCCTGGAGTTTTGGGGGTAGCGGGAGGCCCGGGGATACGCAGTATTTT. It codes for CAWSFGGSGRPGDTQYF. The variable domain in full, with the rest retrieved from reference TRBV30 and TRBJ2-3, is SQTIHQWPATLVQPVGSPLSLECTVEGTSNPNLYWYRQAAGRGLQLLFYSVGIGQISSEVPQNLSASRPQDRQFILSSKKLLLSDSGFYLCAWSFGGSGRPGDTQYFGPGTRLTVL.

This chain links TRBV6-4 with TRBJ2-3, with 11 positions matching TRBD2. Germline lookup yields CDR1 MRHNA and CDR2 SNTAGT. CDR3 size: 18 residues. Trimming took 2 bases from V and 5 from J; bases not matched to a gene: 12. The CDR3 here is CASSDTPPGLAEKDTQYF. As DNA, the CDR3 is TGTGCCAGCAGTGACACGCCTCCGGGACTAGCGGAGAAAGATACGCAGTATTTT.

This clone showed up just once. This rearrangement joins TRBV18 to TRBJ1-2; maybe TRBD1 (5 bases). The CDR3 length is 13 residues. CDR1 is KGHSH and CDR2 is LQKENI in the germline V gene. Trimming took off 5 bases at V and 7 bases at J, with 14 bases between the two ends. The CDR3 loop is CASSDRQGVGYTF. The CDR3 region has the DNA TGTGCCAGCTCAGATCGGCAGGGTGTTGGCTACACCTTC.

The V gene is TRBV28, the J gene TRBJ1-1; D is undetermined. V was clipped by 6 bases and J by 2 bases, with 19 bases between them. Germline V gene sequence: CDR1 MDHEN, CDR2 SYDVKM. This CDR3 is built from 16 residues. DNA of the CDR3: TGTGCCAGCAGCCAAATAAAGCGGTTGGGAAACACTGAAGCTTTCTTT. Its protein is CASSQIKRLGNTEAFF.